This TCR beta chain comes out of a study of CD8+CD57+ T cells in acquired aplastic anemia (dated by TCRdb to the late 2010s). Some background on the complete study: Extracted DNA from sorted CD4+ and CD8+ cells averaged 3.2 ug, ranging from roughly 0.2 to 30 ug. CD8+CD57+ expansion was defined as frequency above the mean frequency observed in healthy subjects.

Results the study describes overall, beyond this receptor: Some 31 CD8+ CDR3 sequences were shared between patients and controls but appeared highly expressed in patients and within their immunodominant clones. Patients and healthy controls showed no significant difference in CD8+ Simpson's diversity (P=0.060).

Reading the germline V gene gives CDR1 MNHEY and CDR2 SVGEGT. Ends trimmed: V by 6 bases, J by 5 bases; bases unmatched to a gene: 7. Reading from cysteine to phenylalanine, the CDR3 counts 15 amino acids. The retained sequence is limited to the CDR3, 45 bases, with the frame set at the first base. TCR beta VDJ combination and CDR3 sequence profiling used genomic DNA as the template. TCR repertoire sequencing was run on an Illumina HiSeq 2000. In the source study's methods: TRBV/TRBJ rearrangement plots, CDR3 size and DJ length profiles, and Simpson's diversity index were used to evaluate the repertoires. Whichever DNA sequence was most abundant in the deep sequencing data was defined as the immunodominant clone. CDR3 amino acid sequences were screened for sharing across subjects and compared with published repertoires and the VDJdb database. The raw public data were reprocessed by TCRdb itself: fastp quality trimming at Q25, MiXCR clonotype calling, in-frame beta chains only. One record per CDR3 amino acid sequence lists the most common genes and DNA. For this entry, the V and J calls and clone size follow TCRdb and not the study's own pipeline. The sample table shows some 120,000 distinct CDR3 sequences, and under 65% are seen once. The ten largest make up 25% to 30% of the sample.

The patients picked for sequencing were ones in whom flow cytometry had shown an expansion of CD8+CD57+ cells. Every patient had severe acquired aplastic anemia, diagnosed using the International Study of Aplastic Anemia and Agranulocytosis and Camitta criteria. No therapy had been received by the patients at the time of blood sampling. TCR repertoires of sorted CD4+ and CD8+ blood T cells from severe aplastic anemia patients and healthy subjects were deep-sequenced in the study. Patients were enrolled in the USA under clinicaltrials.gov protocols 00001620, 01623167, 00001397, 00071045, 00081523 and 00961064. Ficoll-Paque density gradient centrifugation was used to isolate peripheral blood mononuclear cells. Before DNA extraction, CD4+ and CD8+ T cells were sorted with FACS or magnetic beads. Turning to this clonotype: The antigen it recognizes is unknown. No quality values exist for individual bases; no much larger clone is one base distant.

The specimen was sorted CD4+, CD8+, or CD8+CD57+ T cells (not recorded which) from PBMCs. The rearranged segments are TRBV6-2 or TRBV6-3 and TRBJ1-6, and 7 junction bases match TRBD1. The sequence came from a human donor with aplastic anemia. The bases read TGTGCCAGCAGACGGGGACAGCTTAATAATTCACCCCTCCACTTT. Its protein is CASRRGQLNNSPLHF.